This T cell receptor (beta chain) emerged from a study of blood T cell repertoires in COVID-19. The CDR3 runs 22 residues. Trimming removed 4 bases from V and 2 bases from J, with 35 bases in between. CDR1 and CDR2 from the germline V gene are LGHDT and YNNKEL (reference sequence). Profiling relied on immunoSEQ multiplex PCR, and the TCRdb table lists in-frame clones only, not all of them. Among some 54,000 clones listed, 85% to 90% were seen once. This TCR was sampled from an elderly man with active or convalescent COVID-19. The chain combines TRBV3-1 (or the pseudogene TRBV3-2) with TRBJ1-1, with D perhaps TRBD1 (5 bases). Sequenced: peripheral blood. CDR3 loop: CASSPYSQGPVGGWAPNTEAFF. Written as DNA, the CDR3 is TGTGCCAGCAGCCCTTATTCTCAGGGCCCAGTGGGAGGGTGGGCCCCAAACACTGAAGCTTTCTTT.